This T cell receptor (beta chain) was sequenced during a study of blood T cell repertoires in COVID-19. Study overall: Donors in the United States, Italy and Spain gave samples during acute or convalescent COVID-19. Nucleic acid was either cDNA or gDNA, and it came from T cells, B-cell-depleted T cells, or PBMCs.

Authors' data handling: Reference gene primer amplification gave estimated nucleated cell counts. Sequencing used immunoSEQ multiplex PCR; TCRdb keeps in-frame clones, though not all of them. D and trimming were read from the DNA, whereas the V and J calls and clone size are those reported in that table. Among about 200,000 clones, around 84% were seen once, and the ten largest hold 9.7%. The material sequenced was peripheral blood. The sequence was obtained from a man aged 45-60 years with active or convalescent COVID-19.

The CDR3 nucleotides are TGCGCCAGCAGCTTGGCAGGAACCTACAATGAGCAGTTCTTC. Protein product: CASSLAGTYNEQFF. The chain links TRBV5-1 to TRBJ2-1; D remains ambiguous. Germline CDR1 reads SGHRS; CDR2 reads YFSETQ. The CDR3 loop spans 14 amino acids. Deletions cut 0 bases from V and 2 bases from J, with 6 bases between.